The sequence of this T cell receptor beta chain was determined in a study of blood T cell repertoires in COVID-19. The CDR3 runs to 17 residues. The germline V and J ends were trimmed by 6 bases and 5 bases, with 23 bases remaining between them. CDR1 is MNHEY, CDR2 SMNVEV, per germline (reference sequence). Using immunoSEQ multiplex PCR, the repertoire was profiled, and TCRdb retains in-frame clones only, with some absent. The repertoire consists of 200,000 to 250,000 clones, with approximately 80% occurring once and the leading ten covering approximately 1.8%. The sequence was collected from a man in his sixties who had recovered from COVID-19. The chain couples TRBV27 to TRBJ2-1, with a possible D match to TRBD1 (6 bases). The sample comprised PBMCs or T cells enriched from blood (not recorded which). The CDR3 reads CASSPTVGAIGNNEQFF. As DNA, the CDR3 is TGTGCCAGCAGCCCGACAGTGGGGGCGATAGGAAACAATGAGCAGTTCTTC.